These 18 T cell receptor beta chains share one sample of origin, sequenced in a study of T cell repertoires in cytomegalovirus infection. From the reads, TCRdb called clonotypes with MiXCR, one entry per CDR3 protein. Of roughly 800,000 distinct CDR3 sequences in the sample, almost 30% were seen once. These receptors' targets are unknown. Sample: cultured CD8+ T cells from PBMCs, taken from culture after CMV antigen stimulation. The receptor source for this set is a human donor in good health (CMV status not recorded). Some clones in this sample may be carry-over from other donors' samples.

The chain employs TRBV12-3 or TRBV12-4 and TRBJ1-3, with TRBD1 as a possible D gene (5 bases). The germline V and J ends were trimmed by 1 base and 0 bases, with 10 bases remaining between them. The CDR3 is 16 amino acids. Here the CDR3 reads CASSLVGVYSGNTIYF. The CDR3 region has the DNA TGTGCCAGCAGTTTAGTGGGGGTTTACTCTGGAAACACCATATATTTT.

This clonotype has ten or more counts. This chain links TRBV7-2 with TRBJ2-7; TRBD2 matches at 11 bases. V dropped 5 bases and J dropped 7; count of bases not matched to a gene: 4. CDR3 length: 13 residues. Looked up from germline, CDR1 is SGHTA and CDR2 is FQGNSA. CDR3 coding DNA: TGTGCCAGCAGCCCAAGACTAGCGGGGGAGCAGTACTTC. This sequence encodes CASSPRLAGEQYF.

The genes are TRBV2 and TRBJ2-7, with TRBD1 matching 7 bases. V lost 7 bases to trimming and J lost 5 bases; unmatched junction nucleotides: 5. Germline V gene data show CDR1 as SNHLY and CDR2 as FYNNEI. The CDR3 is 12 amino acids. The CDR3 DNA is TGTGCCAGCATGCTGACAGGGCACGAGCAGTACTTC. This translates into CASMLTGHEQYF.

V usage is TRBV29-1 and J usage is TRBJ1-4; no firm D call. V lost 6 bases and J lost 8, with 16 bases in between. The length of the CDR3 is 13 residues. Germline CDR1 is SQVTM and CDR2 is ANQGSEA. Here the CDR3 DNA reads TGCAGCGTGGCCGGGAGCCAAGGAGAAAAACTGTTTTTT. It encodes CSVAGSQGEKLFF.

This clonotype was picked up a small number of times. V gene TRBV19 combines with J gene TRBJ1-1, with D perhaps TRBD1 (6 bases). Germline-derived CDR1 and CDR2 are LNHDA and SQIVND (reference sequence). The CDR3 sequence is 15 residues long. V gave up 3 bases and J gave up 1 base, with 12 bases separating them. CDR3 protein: CASSIEQGSNTEAFF. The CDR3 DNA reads TGTGCCAGTAGTATTGAGCAGGGGTCGAACACTGAAGCTTTCTTT.

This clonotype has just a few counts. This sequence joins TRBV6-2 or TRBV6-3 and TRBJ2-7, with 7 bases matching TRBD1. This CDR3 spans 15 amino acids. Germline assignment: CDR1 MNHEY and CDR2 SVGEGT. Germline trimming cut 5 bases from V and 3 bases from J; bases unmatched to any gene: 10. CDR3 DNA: TGTGCCAGCAGTCCGACAGGGCTGGGGGTCTACGAGCAGTACGTC. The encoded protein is CASSPTGLGVYEQYV.

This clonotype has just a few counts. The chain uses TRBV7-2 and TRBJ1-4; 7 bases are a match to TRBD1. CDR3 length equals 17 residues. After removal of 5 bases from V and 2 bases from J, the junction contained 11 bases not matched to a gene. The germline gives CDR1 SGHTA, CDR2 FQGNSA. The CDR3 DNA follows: TGTGCCAGCAGCCTAGATTCGATAGGGGGCACTAATGAAAAACTGTTTTTT. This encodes CASSLDSIGGTNEKLFF.

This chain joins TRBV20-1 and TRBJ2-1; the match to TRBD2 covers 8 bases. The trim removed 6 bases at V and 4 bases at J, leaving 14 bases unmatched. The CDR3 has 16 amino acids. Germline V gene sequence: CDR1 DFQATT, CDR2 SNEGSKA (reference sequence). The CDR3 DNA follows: TGCAGTGCCGGTCCCCCGGGGGGGGTCCAATACAATGAGCAGTTCTTC. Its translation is CSAGPPGGVQYNEQFF.

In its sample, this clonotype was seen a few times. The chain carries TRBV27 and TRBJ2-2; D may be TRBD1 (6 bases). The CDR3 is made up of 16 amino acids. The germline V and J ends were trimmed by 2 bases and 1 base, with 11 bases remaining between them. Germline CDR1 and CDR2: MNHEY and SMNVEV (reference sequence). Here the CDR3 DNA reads TGTGCCAGCAGTTTAATGGGACACATGAACACCGGGGAGCTGTTTTTT. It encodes CASSLMGHMNTGELFF.

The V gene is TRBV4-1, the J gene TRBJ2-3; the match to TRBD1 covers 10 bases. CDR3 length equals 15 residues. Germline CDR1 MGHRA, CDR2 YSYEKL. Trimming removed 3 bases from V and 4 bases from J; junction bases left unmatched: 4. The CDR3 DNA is TGCGCCAGCAGCCATCTAGGACAGGGGGCAGATACGCAGTATTTT. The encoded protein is CASSHLGQGADTQYF.

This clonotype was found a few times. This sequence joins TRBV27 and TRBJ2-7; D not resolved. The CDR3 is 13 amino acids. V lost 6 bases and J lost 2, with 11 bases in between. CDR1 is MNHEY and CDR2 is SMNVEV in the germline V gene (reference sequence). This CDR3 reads CASRKGGTYEQYF. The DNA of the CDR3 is TGTGCCAGCAGAAAAGGTGGCACCTACGAGCAGTACTTC.

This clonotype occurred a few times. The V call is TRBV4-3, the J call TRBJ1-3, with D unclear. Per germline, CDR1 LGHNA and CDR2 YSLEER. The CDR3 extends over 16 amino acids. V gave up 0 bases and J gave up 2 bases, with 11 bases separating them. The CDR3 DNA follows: TGCGCCAGCAGCCAAGATATGGGGAGTACTGGAAACACCATATATTTT. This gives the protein CASSQDMGSTGNTIYF.

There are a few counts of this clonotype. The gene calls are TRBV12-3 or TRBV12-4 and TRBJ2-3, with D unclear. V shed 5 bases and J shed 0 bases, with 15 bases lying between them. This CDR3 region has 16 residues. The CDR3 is CASSPRPLYSTDTQYF. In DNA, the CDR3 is TGTGCCAGCAGTCCTCGGCCCTTATACAGCACAGATACGCAGTATTTT.

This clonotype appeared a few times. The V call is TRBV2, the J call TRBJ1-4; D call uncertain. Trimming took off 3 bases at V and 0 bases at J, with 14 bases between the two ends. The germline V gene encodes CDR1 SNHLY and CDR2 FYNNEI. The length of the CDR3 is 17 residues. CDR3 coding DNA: TGTGCCAGCAGTGAGGAAACAGCTTACTCAACTAATGAAAAACTGTTTTTT. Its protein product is CASSEETAYSTNEKLFF.

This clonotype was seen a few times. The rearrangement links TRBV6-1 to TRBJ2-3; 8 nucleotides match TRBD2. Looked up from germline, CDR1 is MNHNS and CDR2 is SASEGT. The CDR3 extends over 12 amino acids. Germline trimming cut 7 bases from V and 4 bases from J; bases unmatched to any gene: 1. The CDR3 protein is CASIGGADTQYF. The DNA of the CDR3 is TGTGCCAGCATCGGGGGGGCAGATACGCAGTATTTT.

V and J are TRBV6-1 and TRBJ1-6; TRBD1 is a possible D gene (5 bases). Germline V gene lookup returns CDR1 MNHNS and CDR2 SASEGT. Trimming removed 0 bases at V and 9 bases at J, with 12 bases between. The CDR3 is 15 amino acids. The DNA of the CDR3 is TGTGCCAGCAGTGAAGCGGGGCAGGGACGTTCACCCCTCCACTTT. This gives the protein CASSEAGQGRSPLHF.

DNA of the CDR3: TGTGCCAGCAGCTTAGAATATGCGGGAGTATACGAGCAGTACGTC. Residues: CASSLEYAGVYEQYV. The gene calls are TRBV7-8 and TRBJ2-7, with 7 positions matching TRBD2. The CDR3 length is 15 residues. Germline trimming cut 1 base from V and 4 bases from J; bases unmatched to any gene: 7. In germline, CDR1 is SGHVS, CDR2 FQNEAQ.

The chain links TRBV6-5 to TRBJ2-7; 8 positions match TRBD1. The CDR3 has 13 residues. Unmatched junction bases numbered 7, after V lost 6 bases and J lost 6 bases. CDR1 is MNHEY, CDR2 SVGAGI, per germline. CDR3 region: CASREGQDAEQYF. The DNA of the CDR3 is TGTGCCAGCAGGGAGGGACAGGACGCCGAGCAGTACTTC.